This T cell receptor beta chain was documented in a study of regulatory T cells in long-lasting Graves disease. Study conclusions and caveats: Compared with new cases, persistent Graves' patients showed reduced TCR diversity.

The TCR beta library used iRepertoire HTBI primers with Arm-PCR amplification of CDR3. Via MiXCR, TCRdb re-called the multiplex PCR reads, giving one row per CDR3 protein. The sample lists fewer than 450,000 distinct CDR3 sequences; about 15% were seen once. Time point meaning: newly diagnosed GD, antithyroid drugs for less than 3 months. The authors made the TCR library using RNA they extracted from PBMCs. Diagnosis followed American Thyroid Association guidelines for Graves' disease. There are a few counts of this clonotype. Its antigen is as yet unknown. Trimming left V 4 bases short and J 11 bases short, with 20 bases between. The CDR3 sequence is 14 residues long. Per germline, CDR1 SGHAT and CDR2 FQNNGV. These data also formed part of another study, on T cells in Graves' hyperthyroidism and ophthalmopathy. That source notes: Diagnosis relied on clinical symptoms, serum thyroxine and TRAb, thyroid ultrasound and orbital computed tomography.

The sample here was peripheral blood mononuclear cells (PBMCs), taken at new diagnosis, from a patient treated with antithyroid drugs. The receptor was isolated from a middle-aged woman with Graves disease. The J gene is TRBJ1-1, the V gene TRBV11-2; D possibly corresponds to TRBD1 (5 bases). The CDR3 region is CASSSSATGEGAFF. The CDR3 DNA reads as TGTGCCAGCAGCTCATCGGCCACTGGGGAGGGGGCTTTCTTT.